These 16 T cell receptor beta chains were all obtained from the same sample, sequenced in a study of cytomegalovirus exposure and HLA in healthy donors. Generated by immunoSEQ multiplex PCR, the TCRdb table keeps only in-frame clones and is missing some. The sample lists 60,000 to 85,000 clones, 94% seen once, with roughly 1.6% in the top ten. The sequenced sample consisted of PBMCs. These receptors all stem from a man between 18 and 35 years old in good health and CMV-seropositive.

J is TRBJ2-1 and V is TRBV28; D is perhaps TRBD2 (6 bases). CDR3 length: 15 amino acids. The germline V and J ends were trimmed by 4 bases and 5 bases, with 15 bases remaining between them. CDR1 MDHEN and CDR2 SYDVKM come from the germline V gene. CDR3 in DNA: TGTGCCAGCAGTTCAGTTCCGGAGGGCGACAATGAGCAGTTCTTC. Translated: CASSSVPEGDNEQFF.

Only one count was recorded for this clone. CDR3 nucleotide sequence: TGTGCCAGCAGTTTAGTGACAGGGGGCAATCAGCCCCAGCATTTT. It is translated as CASSLVTGGNQPQHF. The V and J genes are TRBV28 and TRBJ1-5; the match to TRBD1 covers 8 bases. Germline V gene lookup returns CDR1 MDHEN and CDR2 SYDVKM. The CDR3 runs to 15 residues. The V segment lost 2 bases and the J segment 2 bases; nucleotides outside the gene matches: 2.

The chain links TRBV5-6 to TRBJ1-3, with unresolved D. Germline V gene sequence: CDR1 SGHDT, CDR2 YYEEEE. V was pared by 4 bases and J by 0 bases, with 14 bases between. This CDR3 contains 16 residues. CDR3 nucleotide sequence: TGTGCCAGCAGCCCTGCCTGGGAGGGCTCTGGAAACACCATATATTTT. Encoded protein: CASSPAWEGSGNTIYF. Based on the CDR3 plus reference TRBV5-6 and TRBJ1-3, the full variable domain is DAGVTQSPTHLIKTRGQQVTLRCSPKSGHDTVSWYQQALGQGPQFIFQYYEEEERQRGNFPDRFSGHQFPNYSSELNVNALLLGDSALYLCASSPAWEGSGNTIYFGEGSWLTVV.

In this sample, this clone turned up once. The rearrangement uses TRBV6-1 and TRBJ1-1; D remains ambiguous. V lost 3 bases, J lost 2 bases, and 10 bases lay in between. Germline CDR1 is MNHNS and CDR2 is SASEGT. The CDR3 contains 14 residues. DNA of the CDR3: TGTGCCAGCAGTGAGCGAGGCCTTAACACTGAAGCTTTCTTT. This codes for CASSERGLNTEAFF.

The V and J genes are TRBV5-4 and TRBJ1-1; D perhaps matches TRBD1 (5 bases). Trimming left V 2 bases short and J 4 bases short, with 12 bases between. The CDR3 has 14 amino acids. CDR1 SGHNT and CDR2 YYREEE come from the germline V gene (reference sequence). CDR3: CASSFLGRATEAFF. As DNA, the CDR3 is TGTGCCAGCAGCTTCCTCGGCAGGGCCACTGAAGCTTTCTTT.

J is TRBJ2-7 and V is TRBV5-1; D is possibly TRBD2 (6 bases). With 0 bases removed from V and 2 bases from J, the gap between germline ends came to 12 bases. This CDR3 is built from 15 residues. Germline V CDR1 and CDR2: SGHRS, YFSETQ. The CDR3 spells CASSLVGGTAYEQYF. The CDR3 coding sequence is TGCGCCAGCAGCTTGGTTGGCGGGACTGCCTACGAGCAGTACTTC.

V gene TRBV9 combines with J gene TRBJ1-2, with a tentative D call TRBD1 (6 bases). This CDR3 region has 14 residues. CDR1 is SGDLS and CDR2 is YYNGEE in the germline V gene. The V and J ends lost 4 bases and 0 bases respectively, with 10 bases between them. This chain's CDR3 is CASSKDSSNYGYTF. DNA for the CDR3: TGTGCCAGCAGCAAGGACAGCTCTAACTATGGCTACACCTTC.

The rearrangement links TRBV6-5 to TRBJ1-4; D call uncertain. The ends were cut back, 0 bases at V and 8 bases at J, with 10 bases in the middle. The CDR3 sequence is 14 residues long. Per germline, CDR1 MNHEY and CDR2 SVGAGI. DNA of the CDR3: TGTGCCAGCAGTTACTCTTACGGGAACGAAAAACTGTTTTTT. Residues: CASSYSYGNEKLFF.

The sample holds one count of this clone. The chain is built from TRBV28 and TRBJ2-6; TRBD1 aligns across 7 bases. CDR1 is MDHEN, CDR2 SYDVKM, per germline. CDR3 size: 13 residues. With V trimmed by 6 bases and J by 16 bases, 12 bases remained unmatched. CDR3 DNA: TGTGCCAGCAGATTCCAAACAGGGGCCAAACTGACTTTC. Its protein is CASRFQTGAKLTF. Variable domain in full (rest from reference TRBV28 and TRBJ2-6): DVKVTQSSRYLVKRTGEKVFLECVQDMDHENMFWYRQDPGLGLRLIYFSYDVKMKEKGDIPEGYSVSREKKERFSLILESASTNQTSMYLCASRFQTGAKLTFGAGSRLTVL.

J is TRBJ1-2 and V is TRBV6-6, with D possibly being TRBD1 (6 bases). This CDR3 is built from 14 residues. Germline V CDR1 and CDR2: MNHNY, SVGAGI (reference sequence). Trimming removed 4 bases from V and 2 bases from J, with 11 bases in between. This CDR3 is CASSFGQGNYGYTF. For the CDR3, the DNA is TGTGCCAGCAGTTTTGGTCAGGGGAACTATGGCTACACCTTC.

The CDR3 DNA follows: TGCGCCAGCAGCCAACCAAACAGGGGGCGCGGGGTAGGGTATGGCTACACCTTC. Its translation is CASSQPNRGRGVGYGYTF. The genes are TRBV4-1 and TRBJ1-2, with 9 bases aligning to TRBD1. The V gene end was trimmed by 2 bases and the J gene end by 5 bases; junction bases not matched to a gene: 15. The CDR3 has 18 amino acids. Per germline, CDR1 MGHRA and CDR2 YSYEKL.

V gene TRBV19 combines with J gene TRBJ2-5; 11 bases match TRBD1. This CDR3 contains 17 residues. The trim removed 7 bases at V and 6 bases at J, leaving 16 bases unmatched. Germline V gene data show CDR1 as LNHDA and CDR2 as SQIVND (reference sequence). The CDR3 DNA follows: TGTGCCAGTACCATCGGCCCCGGACAGGGGGCTGTGAAGACCCAGTACTTC. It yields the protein CASTIGPGQGAVKTQYF.

The CDR3 spells CASSLSWAGLAKNIQYF. The CDR3 DNA reads TGTGCCAGCAGTTTATCGTGGGCAGGGCTAGCCAAAAACATTCAGTACTTC. V gene TRBV27 combines with J gene TRBJ2-4; TRBD1 is a possible D gene (5 bases). The CDR3 has 17 amino acids. V lost 0 bases and J lost 0, with 12 bases in between. Germline V gene lookup returns CDR1 MNHEY and CDR2 SMNVEV (reference sequence).

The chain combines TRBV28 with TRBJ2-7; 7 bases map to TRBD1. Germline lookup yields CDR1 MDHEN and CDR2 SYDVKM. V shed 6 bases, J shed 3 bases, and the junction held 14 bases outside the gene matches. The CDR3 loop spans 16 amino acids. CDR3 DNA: TGTGCCAGCAGCTCCACCACCGGGACAGCCTTCTACGAGCAGTACTTC. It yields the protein CASSSTTGTAFYEQYF.

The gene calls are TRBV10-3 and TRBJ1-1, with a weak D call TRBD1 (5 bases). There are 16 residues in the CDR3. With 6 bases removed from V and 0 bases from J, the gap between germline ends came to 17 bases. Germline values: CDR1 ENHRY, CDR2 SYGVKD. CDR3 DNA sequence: TGTGCCATCAGGGGGGGTTCGGAGGGCATGAACACTGAAGCTTTCTTT. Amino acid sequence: CAIRGGSEGMNTEAFF.

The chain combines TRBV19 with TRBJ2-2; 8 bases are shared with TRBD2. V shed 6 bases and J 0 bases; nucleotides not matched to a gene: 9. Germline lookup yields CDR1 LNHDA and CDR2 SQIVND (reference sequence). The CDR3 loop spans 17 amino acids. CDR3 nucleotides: TGTGCCAGTAGGGTGCAAAGCGGGAGATCGAACACCGGGGAGCTGTTTTTT. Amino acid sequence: CASRVQSGRSNTGELFF.